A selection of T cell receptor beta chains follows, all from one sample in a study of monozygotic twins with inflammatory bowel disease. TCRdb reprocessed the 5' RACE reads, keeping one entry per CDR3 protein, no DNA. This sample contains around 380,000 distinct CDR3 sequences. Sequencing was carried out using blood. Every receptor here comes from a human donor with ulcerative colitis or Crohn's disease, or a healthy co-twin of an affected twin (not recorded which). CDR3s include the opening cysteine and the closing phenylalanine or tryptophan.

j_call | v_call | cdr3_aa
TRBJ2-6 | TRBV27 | CASSRGLAGSGANVLTF
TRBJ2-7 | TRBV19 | CASSITPAEQYF
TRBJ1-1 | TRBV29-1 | CSVGLQGANTEAFF
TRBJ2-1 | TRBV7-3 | CASSSTGARRQFF
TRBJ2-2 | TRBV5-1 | CASSFIRAENTGELFF
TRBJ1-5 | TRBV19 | CASSSLAGGRNQPQHF
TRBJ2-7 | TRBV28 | CASSSTSLGSYEQYF
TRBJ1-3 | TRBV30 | CAQDRTFGNTIYF
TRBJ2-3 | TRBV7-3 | CASSPGLAGSDTQYF
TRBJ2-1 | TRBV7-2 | CASSLSPISYNEQFF
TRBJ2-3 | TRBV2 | CASSSGGGSTDTQYF
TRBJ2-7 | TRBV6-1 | CASSKRTGGSYEQYF
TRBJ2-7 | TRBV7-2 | CASSLEGVGTGYEQYF
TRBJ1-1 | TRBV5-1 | CASSFPDRTDTEAFF
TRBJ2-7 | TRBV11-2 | CASSSGVRDEQYF
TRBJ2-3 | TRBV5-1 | CASSPGLRGSPSTDTQYF
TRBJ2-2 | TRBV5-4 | CASSAPTGQGRTGELFF
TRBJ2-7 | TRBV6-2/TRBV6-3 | CASRRLLVVNEQYF
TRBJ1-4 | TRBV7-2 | CASSLSGEKLFF
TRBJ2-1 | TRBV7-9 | CASSWSGTSVYNEQFF
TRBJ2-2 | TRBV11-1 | CASSSGYRDSINTGELFF